This T cell receptor (beta chain) is drawn from a study of OX40 agonist ivuxolimab in advanced cancers. General study points: The authors also found low normalized T-cell clonal expansion in some nonresponders.

Germline values: CDR1 SQVTM, CDR2 ANQGSEA. V lost 6 bases and J lost 7, with 30 bases in between. CDR3 length: 17 amino acids. Here immunoSEQ multiplex PCR was the method, and the copy in TCRdb shows in-frame clones only, minus some. Among 40,000 to 45,000 clones listed, 91% were seen once. Of note for this clone: Its specificity is not known.

The specimen comprised CD4+ or CD8+ T cells sorted from blood, sampled in a trial of the OX40 agonist ivuxolimab. This sequence was found in an adult with an advanced solid tumor such as melanoma, head and neck, liver or kidney cancer. The chain has TRBV29-1 and TRBJ2-5; D possibly matches TRBD1 or TRBD2 (6 bases each). The CDR3 coding sequence is TGCAGCGTCATGAAAATACAGGGAGGAACCAAGATGGGGACCCAGTACTTC. Residues: CSVMKIQGGTKMGTQYF.